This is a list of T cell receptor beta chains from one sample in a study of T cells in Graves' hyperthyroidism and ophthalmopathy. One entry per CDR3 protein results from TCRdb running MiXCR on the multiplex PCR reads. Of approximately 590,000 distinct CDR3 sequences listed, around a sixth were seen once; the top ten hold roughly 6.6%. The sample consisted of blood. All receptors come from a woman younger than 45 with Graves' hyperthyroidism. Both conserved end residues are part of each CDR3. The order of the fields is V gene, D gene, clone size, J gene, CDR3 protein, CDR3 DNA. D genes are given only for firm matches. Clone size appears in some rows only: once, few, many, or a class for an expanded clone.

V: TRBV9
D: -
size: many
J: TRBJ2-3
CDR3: CASSPTSGHPRPDTQYF
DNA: TGTGCCAGCAGCCCGACGTCGGGACATCCCAGACCAGATACGCAGTATTTT

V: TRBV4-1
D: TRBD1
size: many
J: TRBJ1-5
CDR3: CASSQDAVYRGYQPQHF
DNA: TGCGCCAGCAGCCAAGATGCGGTATACAGGGGGTATCAGCCCCAGCATTTT

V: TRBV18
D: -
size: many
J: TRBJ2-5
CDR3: CASSPPDGTQETQYF
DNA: TGTGCCAGCTCACCACCTGATGGGACTCAAGAGACCCAGTACTTC

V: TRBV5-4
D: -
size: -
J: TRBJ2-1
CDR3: CASSTHTRDEQFF
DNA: TGTGCCAGCAGCACACACACGAGGGATGAGCAGTTCTTC

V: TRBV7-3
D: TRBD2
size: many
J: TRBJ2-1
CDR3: CASSPGAGRGNEQFF
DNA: TGTGCCAGCAGCCCAGGTGCTGGGAGGGGCAATGAGCAGTTCTTC

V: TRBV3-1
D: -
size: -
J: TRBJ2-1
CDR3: CASSPGPLSYNEQFF
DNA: TGTGCCAGCAGCCCAGGGCCCCTCTCGTACAATGAGCAGTTCTTC

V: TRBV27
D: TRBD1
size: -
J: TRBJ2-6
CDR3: CASSSRGTGANVLTF
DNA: TGTGCCAGCAGTTCCAGGGGGACTGGGGCCAACGTCCTGACTTTC

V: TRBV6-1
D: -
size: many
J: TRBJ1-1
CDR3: CASGPLEGYTEAFF
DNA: TGTGCCAGCGGTCCCCTGGAGGGTTACACTGAAGCTTTCTTT

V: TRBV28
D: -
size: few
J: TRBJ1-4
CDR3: CASRLWGDNEKLFF
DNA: TGTGCCAGCAGACTGTGGGGGGATAATGAAAAACTGTTTTTT

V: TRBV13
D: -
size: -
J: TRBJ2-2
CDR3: CASSLSRIGLNIGELFF
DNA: TGTGCCAGCAGCTTATCCAGAATCGGGTTAAACATCGGGGAGCTGTTTTTT

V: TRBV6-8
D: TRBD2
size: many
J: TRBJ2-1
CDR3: CASTGLAGGHEQFF
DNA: TGTGCCAGCACCGGACTAGCGGGAGGGCATGAGCAGTTCTTC

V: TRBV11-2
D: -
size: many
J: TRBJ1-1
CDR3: CASSLGGLGNTEAFF
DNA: TGTGCCAGCAGCTTAGGTGGTTTGGGGAACACTGAAGCTTTCTTT

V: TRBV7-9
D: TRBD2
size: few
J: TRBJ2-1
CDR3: CAILPSGWERGQFSYNEQFF
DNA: TGTGCCATCCTCCCTAGCGGGTGGGAGCGGGGACAATTCTCCTACAATGAGCAGTTCTTC

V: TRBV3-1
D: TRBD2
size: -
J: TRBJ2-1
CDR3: CASSKGTSGGYNEQFF
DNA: TGTGCCAGCAGCAAAGGGACTAGCGGGGGTTACAATGAGCAGTTCTTC

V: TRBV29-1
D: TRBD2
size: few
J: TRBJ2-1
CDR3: CSVGGGSSYNEQFF
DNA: TGCAGCGTTGGTGGCGGGAGCTCCTACAATGAGCAGTTCTTC

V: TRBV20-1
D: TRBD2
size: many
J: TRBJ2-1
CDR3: CSTHAGLARYNEQFF
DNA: TGCAGCACCCACGCGGGACTAGCGCGCTACAATGAGCAGTTCTTC

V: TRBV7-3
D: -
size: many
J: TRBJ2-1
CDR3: CASSFGGRTEQFF
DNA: TGTGCCAGCAGCTTTGGGGGGAGGACTGAGCAGTTCTTC

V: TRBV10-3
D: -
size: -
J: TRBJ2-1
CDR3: CAIRDRYNEQFF
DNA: TGTGCCATCAGGGACAGATACAATGAGCAGTTCTTC

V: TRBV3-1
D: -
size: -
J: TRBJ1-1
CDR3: CASSQARTEAFF
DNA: TGTGCCAGCAGCCAAGCGAGGACTGAAGCTTTCTTT

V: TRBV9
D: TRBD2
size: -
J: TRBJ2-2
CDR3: CASSGQASGSGELFF
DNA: TGTGCCAGCAGCGGTCAGGCTAGCGGGAGTGGGGAGCTGTTTTTT

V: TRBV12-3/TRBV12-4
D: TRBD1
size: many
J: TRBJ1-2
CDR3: CASSLAGQGYGYTF
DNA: TGTGCCAGCAGTTTGGCGGGACAGGGCTACGGCTACACCTTC

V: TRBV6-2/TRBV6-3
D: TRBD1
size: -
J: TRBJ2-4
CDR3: CASSGTGVGIQYF
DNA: TGTGCCAGCAGCGGGACAGGGGTGGGCATTCAGTACTTC

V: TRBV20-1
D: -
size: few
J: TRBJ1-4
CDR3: CSAREGRVGEKLFF
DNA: TGCAGTGCTAGAGAGGGCAGGGTAGGCGAAAAACTGTTTTTT

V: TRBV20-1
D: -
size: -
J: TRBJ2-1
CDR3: CSAAPGGDEQFF
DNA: TGCAGTGCCGCCCCTGGGGGCGATGAGCAGTTCTTC

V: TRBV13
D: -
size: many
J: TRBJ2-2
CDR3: CASSLTNTGELFF
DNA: TGTGCCAGCAGCTTAACGAACACCGGGGAGCTGTTTTTT

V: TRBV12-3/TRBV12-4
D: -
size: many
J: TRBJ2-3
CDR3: CASSSTDGWSTDTQYF
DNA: TGTGCCAGCAGTTCAACGGACGGATGGAGCACAGATACGCAGTATTTT

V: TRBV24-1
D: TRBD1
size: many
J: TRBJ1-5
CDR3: CATSRTGVNQPQHF
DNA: TGTGCCACCAGCCGGACAGGGGTCAATCAGCCCCAGCATTTT

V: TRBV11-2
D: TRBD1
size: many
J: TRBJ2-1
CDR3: CASSPLRDSYNNYNEQFF
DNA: TGTGCCAGCAGCCCCCTACGGGACAGCTATAATAACTACAATGAGCAGTTCTTC

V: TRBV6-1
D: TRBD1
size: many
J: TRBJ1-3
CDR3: CASSRDRGAGNTIYF
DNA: TGTGCCAGCAGTCGCGACAGGGGCGCTGGAAACACCATATATTTT

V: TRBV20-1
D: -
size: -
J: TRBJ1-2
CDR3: CSARKTGLNYGYTF
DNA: TGCAGTGCTAGAAAGACGGGATTAAACTATGGCTACACCTTC

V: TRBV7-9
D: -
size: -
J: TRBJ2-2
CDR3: CASSPIARTTGELFF
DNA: TGTGCCAGCAGCCCGATAGCACGGACCACCGGGGAGCTGTTTTTT

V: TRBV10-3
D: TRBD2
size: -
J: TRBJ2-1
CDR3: CAIKESSGSLYNEQFF
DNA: TGTGCCATCAAAGAATCTAGCGGGAGTTTATACAATGAGCAGTTCTTC

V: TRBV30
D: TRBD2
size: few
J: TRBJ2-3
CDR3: CALRTSGTWDTQYF
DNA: TGTGCCCTCAGGACTAGCGGGACCTGGGATACGCAGTATTTT

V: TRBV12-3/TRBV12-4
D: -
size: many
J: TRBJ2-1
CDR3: CASSWLGTNPYNEQFF
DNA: TGTGCCAGCAGTTGGCTGGGGACAAATCCCTACAATGAGCAGTTCTTC

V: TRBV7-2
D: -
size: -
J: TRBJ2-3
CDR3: CASSLGGLPGDTQYF
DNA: TGTGCCAGCAGCTTGGGGGGCCTACCCGGGGATACGCAGTATTTT

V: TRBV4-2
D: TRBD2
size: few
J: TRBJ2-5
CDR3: CASSQDPGRVSRGETQYF
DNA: TGTGCCAGCAGCCAAGATCCGGGGAGGGTGTCCCGAGGGGAGACCCAGTACTTC

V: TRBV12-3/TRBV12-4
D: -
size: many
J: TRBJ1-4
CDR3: CASTKAAINEKLFF
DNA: TGTGCCAGCACCAAAGCAGCGATCAATGAAAAACTGTTTTTT

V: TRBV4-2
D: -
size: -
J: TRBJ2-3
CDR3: CASSQDRVSDTQYF
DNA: TGTGCCAGCAGCCAAGATCGCGTGTCAGATACGCAGTATTTT

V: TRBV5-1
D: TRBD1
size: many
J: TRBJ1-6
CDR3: CASSSDRATTLHF
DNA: TGCGCCAGCAGCTCCGACAGGGCCACAACCCTCCACTTT

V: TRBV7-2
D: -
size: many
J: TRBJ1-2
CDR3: CASSLRGQGGYTF
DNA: TGTGCCAGCAGCTTACGGGGGCAGGGTGGCTACACCTTC

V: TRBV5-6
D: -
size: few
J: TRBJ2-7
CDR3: CASSFGQRGQYF
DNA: TGTGCCAGCAGCTTTGGCCAGCGCGGGCAGTACTTC

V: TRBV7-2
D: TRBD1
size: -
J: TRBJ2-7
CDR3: CASSGTEIYEQYF
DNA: TGTGCCAGTTCCGGGACAGAGATTTACGAGCAGTACTTC

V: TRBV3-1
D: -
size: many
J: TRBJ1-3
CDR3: CASSRVPHSGNTIYF
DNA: TGTGCCAGCAGCCGAGTGCCACACTCTGGAAACACCATATATTTT

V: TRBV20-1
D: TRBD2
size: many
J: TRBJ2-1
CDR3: CSAREGLAGQYNEQFF
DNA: TGCAGTGCTAGAGAGGGACTAGCGGGTCAGTACAATGAGCAGTTCTTC

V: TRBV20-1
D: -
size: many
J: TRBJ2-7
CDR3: CSAPSGPGYEQYF
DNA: TGCAGTGCTCCCAGCGGACCCGGCTACGAGCAGTACTTC

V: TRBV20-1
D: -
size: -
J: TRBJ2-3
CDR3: CSARSPRVAGDTQYF
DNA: TGCAGTGCTAGATCCCCGAGGGTCGCTGGGGATACGCAGTATTTT